This TCR beta chain appears in the sequencing data of a study of cytomegalovirus exposure and HLA in healthy donors. Germline V lookup: CDR1 SGHKS, CDR2 YYEKEE (reference sequence). The CDR3 is made up of 16 amino acids. V was trimmed by 0 bases and J by 4 bases, leaving 14 bases between them. Researchers ran the PCR with 60 Vbeta and 13 Jbeta primers. TCRdb's copy holds only in-frame clones and misses some; the assay was immunoSEQ multiplex PCR. The sample carries about 94,000 clones, approximately 79% recorded once. The V gene is TRBV5-5, the J gene TRBJ1-5; weak D call: TRBD1 (6 bases). The specimen was PBMCs. The receptor was derived from a woman between 40 and 55 years old in good health and CMV-seronegative. CDR3 coding DNA: TGTGCCAGCAGCTTGGCCTTGACAGGCATGAATCAGCCCCAGCATTTT. This translates into CASSLALTGMNQPQHF.